The source of this TCR beta chain is a study of human T cells and chemical hapten exposure (dated by TCRdb to the early 2020s). For the wider study: For sensitization, 2% DPC in acetone was applied to an approximately 2 cm by approximately 2 cm area of upper inner arm skin. Throughout the roughly 25-week study period, patients were also given weekly therapeutic DPC doses on the scalp. Patch tests used Finn chambers with 0.01% DPC on the upper back, scored after 6 days by International Contact Dermatitis Research Group standards. Most of the patients in the cohort were female, and the cohort covered alopecia areata with under or over 50% scalp involvement, alopecia totalis and alopecia universalis. Libraries were pooled for sequencing, and per-sample TCR yields varied mainly because of small differences in library volumes within the pool. Peripheral blood TCR repertoire changes were tracked in vivo in alopecia patients during primary and secondary sensitization to the hapten diphenylcyclopropenone (DPC). Patient blood was sampled pre-sensitization (week 0) and at 2, 6 and about 24 weeks after DPC sensitization. About 27 alopecia patients gave blood for TCR sequencing at one to four time points (pre-sensitization, 2, 6 and 24 weeks). What the study reported, not specific to this receptor: Because every patient had alopecia, a presumed autoimmune disease, the patients' immune response might differ from that of healthy individuals. Significantly more large CDR3 similarity clusters were formed by expanded TCRs than by pre-sensitization or healthy control sets, consistent with antigen-driven responses. After repeated subsampling, the strength of the expansion versus patch-test correlation and the threshold at which it became significant changed. Patch test score correlated positively with the number of PT1 expanded TCRs, reaching significance at thresholds 8, 16 and 32 but not at 4. DPC sensitization did not change the number of TCRs with a frequency above 1 in 1000, and there was no evidence of changes in global repertoire structure.

As concerns this clonotype: There is no known antigen for this receptor. One base away there is no much larger clone; base qualities are not given.

The time point label corresponds to: pre-sensitization, week 0. This specimen's treatment or condition label, interpreted: therapeutic diphenylcyclopropenone sensitization with weekly scalp DPC. Blood at each patch-test visit was drawn before the patch test was applied. Eligible patients were aged 18 to 70, diagnosed with alopecia, deemed suitable for DPC therapy, and excluded if pregnant. Total RNA was isolated from unfractionated whole blood collected in Tempus Blood RNA tubes. In the germline V gene, CDR1 corresponds to SNHLY and CDR2 to FYNNEI. Counted from cysteine to phenylalanine, this CDR3 has 14 amino acids. CDR3 DNA only is kept here, 42 bases in frame from base 1. At the junction V is shortened by 4 bases and J by 1 base; bases outside the gene matches: 4. The library relied on RACE. The reads were generated on a NextSeq 500. Library preparation attached unique molecular identifiers to individual cDNA molecules for quantitative, reproducible TCR counting. For every blood RNA sample, sequencing covered both the TCR alpha and TCR beta chains. As for the authors' bioinformatics: Samples had a median of approximately 96,000 TCRs, with a range from roughly 23,224 to 750,000. V, J and CDR3 annotation of the TCR reads was carried out using the Decombinator software suite. For PS versus PT1 abundance plots, all samples were subsampled to the same number of TCRs (28,000). Expanded TCRs were defined as absent before sensitization and observed at least eight times at the 2-week time point. Through fastp at Q25 and MiXCR, TCRdb rebuilt clones from the public reads, retaining in-frame beta chains. CDR3 protein sequences are deduplicated, and each keeps its most common genes and DNA. These V and J calls rely on TCRdb rather than the paper's analysis. The sample yields over 300,000 distinct CDR3 sequences; approximately 5.1% were counted once. The biggest ten clones account for about 2.5% of the sample.

This receptor chain uses TRBV2 and TRBJ2-7; the central 7 bases match TRBD2. This clonotype was obtained from a woman between 50 and 59 years old with alopecia areata. Some clones in this sample may be carry-over from other donors' samples. Specimen: whole blood, collected in connection with sensitization to the hapten diphenylcyclopropenone (DPC). The DNA sequence is as follows: TGTGCCAGCAGTGCGAGTAGCGGGTCCTACGAGCAGTACTTC. Its protein product is CASSASSGSYEQYF.